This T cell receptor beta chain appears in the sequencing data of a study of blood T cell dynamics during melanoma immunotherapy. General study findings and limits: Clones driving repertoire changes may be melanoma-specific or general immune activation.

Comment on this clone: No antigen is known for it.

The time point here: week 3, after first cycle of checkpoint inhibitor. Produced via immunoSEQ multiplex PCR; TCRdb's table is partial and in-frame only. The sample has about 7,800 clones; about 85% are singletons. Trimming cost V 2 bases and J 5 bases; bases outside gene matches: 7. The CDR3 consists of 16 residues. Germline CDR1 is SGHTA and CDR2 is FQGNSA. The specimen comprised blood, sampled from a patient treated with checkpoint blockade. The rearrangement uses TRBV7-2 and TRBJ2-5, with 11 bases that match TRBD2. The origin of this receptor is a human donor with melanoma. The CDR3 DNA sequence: TGTGCCAGCAGCTTACGACTAGCGGGAAGTGCGGAGACCCAGTACTTC. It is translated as CASSLRLAGSAETQYF.